This T cell receptor (beta chain) was sequenced during a study of blood T cell repertoires in COVID-19. Study summary: COVID-19 samples collected from the United States, Italy and Spain covered acute and convalescent phases. Sample material is recorded as cDNA or gDNA derived from T cells, B-cell-depleted T cells, or PBMCs.

Germline V lookup: CDR1 LGHNT, CDR2 FRNRAP. CDR3 length: 12 residues. Trimming at V came to 0 bases and at J to 11 bases, leaving 3 bases not matched to a gene. As originally analysed: Quantification of nucleated cells was approximated via reference gene primer amplification. Sequencing was performed with immunoSEQ multiplex PCR; in TCRdb, only in-frame clones are kept and a portion is missing. The V and J calls and the clone size are those of that table, but D and trimming were determined from the DNA. This sample has 150,000 to 200,000 clones, with nearly 80% found just once. Sequenced sample: peripheral blood. The chain employs TRBV12-5 and TRBJ1-1; 7 bases are shared with TRBD1. The origin of this receptor is a woman in her 70s with acute or convalescent COVID-19. The DNA of the CDR3 is TGTGCTAGTGGTTTGGTCCCAGGGGGGGCTTTCTTT. It is translated as CASGLVPGGAFF. The entire variable domain, with the rest obtained from reference TRBV12-5 and TRBJ1-1, is as follows: DARVTQTPRHKVTEMGQEVTMRCQPILGHNTVFWYRQTMMQGLELLAYFRNRAPLDDSGMPKDRFSAEMPDATLATLKIQPSEPRDSAVYFCASGLVPGGAFFGQGTRLTVV.